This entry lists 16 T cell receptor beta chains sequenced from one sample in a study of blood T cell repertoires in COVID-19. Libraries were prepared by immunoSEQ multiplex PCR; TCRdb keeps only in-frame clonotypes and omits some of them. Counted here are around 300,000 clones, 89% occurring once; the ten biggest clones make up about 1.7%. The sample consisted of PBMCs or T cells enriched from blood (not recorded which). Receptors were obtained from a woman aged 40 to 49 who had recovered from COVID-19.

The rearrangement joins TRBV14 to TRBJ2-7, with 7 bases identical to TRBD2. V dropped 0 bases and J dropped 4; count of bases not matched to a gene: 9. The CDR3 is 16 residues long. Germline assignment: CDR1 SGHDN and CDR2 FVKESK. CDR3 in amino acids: CASSQDLGRERYEQYF. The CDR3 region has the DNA TGTGCCAGCAGCCAAGACTTAGGGCGGGAGAGATACGAGCAGTACTTC.

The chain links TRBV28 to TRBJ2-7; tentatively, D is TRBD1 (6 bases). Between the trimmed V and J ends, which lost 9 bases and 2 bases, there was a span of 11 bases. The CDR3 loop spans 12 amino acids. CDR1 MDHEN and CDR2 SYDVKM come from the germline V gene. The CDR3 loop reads CASGTSTYEQYF. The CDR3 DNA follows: TGTGCCAGTGGGACATCGACCTACGAGCAGTACTTC.

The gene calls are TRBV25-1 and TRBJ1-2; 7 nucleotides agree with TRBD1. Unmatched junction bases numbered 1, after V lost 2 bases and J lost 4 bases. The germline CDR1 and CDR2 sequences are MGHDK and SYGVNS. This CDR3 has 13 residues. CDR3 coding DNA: TGTGCCAGCAGTGAAGACAGGGCCTATGGCTACACCTTC. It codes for CASSEDRAYGYTF.

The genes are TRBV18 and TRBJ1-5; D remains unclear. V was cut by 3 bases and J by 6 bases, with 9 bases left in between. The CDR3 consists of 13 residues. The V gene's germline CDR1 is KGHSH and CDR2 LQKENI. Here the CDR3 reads CASSPIAFQPQHF. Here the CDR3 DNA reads TGTGCCAGCTCACCGATCGCGTTTCAGCCCCAGCATTTT.

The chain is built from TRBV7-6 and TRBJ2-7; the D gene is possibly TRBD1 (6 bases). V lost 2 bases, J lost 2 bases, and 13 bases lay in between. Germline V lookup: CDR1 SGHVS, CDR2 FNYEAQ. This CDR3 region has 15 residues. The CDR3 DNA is TGTGCCAGCAGCTTAAGGCCAGGGGATCCCTACGAGCAGTACTTC. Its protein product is CASSLRPGDPYEQYF.

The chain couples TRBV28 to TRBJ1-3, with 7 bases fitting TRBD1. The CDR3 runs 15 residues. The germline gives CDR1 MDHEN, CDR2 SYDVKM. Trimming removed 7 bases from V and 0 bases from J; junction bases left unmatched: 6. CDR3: CASNSGQFSGNTIYF. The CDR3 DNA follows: TGTGCCAGCAACTCGGGACAGTTCTCTGGAAACACCATATATTTT. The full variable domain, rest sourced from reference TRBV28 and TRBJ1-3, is DVKVTQSSRYLVKRTGEKVFLECVQDMDHENMFWYRQDPGLGLRLIYFSYDVKMKEKGDIPEGYSVSREKKERFSLILESASTNQTSMYLCASNSGQFSGNTIYFGEGSWLTVV.

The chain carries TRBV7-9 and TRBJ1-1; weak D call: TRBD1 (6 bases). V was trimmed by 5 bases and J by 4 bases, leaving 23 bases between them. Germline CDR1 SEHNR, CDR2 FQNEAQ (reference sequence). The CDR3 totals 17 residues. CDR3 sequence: CASSRDRLVVRGTEAFF. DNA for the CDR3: TGTGCCAGCAGCCGAGACAGGTTGGTGGTTCGGGGCACTGAAGCTTTCTTT. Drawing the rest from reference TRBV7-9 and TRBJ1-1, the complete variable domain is DTGVSQNPRHKITKRGQNVTFRCDPISEHNRLYWYRQTLGQGPEFLTYFQNEAQLEKSRLLSDRFSAERPKGSFSTLEIQRTEQGDSAMYLCASSRDRLVVRGTEAFFGQGTRLTVV.

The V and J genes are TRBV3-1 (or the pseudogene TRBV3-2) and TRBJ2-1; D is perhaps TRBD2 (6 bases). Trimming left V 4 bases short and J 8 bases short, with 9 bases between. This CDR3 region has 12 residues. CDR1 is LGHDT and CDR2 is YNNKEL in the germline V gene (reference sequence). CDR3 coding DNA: TGTGCCAGCAGCCGACTAGGATATGAGCAGTTCTTC. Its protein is CASSRLGYEQFF.

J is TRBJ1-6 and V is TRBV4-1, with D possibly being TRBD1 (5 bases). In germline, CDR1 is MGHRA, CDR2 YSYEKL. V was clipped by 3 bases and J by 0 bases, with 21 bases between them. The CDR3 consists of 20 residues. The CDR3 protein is CASSHLPGLKLFSYNSPLHF. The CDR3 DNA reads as TGCGCCAGCAGCCATTTACCGGGACTCAAACTCTTCTCCTATAATTCACCCCTCCACTTT.

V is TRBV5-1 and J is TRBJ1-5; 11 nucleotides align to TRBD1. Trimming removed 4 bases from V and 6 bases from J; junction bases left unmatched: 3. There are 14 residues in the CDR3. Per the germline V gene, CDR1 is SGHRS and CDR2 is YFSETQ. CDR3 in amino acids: CASSVGQGAQPQHF. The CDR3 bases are TGCGCCAGCAGCGTCGGACAGGGGGCTCAGCCCCAGCATTTT.

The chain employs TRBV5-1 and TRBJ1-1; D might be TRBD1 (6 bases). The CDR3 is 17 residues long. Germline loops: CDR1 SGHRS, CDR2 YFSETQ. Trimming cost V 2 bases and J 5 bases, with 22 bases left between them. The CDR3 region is CASSFGTSQSRGTEAFF. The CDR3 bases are TGCGCCAGCAGCTTCGGGACATCGCAATCAAGGGGGACTGAAGCTTTCTTT.

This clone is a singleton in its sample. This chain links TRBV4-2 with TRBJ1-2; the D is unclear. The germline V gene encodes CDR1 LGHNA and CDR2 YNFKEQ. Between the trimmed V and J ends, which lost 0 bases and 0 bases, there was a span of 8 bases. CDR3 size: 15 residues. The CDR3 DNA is TGTGCCAGCAGCCAAGATAACAGTCCTAACTATGGCTACACCTTC. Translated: CASSQDNSPNYGYTF.

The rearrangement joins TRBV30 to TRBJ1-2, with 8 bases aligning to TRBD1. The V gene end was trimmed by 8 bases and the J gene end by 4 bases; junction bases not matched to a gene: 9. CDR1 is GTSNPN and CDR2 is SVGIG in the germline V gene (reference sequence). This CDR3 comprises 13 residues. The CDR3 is CARRTGPVYGYTF. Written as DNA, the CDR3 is TGTGCCCGAAGGACAGGGCCGGTCTATGGCTACACCTTC.

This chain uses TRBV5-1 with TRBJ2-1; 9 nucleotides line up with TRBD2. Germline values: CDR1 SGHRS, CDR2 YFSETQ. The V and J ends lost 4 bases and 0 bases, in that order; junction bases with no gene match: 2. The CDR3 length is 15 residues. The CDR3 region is CASSDSGGSYNEQFF. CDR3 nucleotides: TGCGCCAGCAGCGATAGCGGGGGCTCCTACAATGAGCAGTTCTTC.

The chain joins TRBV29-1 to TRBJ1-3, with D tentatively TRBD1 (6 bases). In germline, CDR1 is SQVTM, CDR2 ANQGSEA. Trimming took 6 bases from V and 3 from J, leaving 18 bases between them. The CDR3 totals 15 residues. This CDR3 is CSVLSTTGNGNTIYF. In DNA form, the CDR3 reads TGCAGCGTCCTATCGACTACAGGGAATGGAAACACCATATATTTT.

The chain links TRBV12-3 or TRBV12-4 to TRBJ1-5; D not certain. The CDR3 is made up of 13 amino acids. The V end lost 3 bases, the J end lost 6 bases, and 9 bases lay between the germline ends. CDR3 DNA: TGTGCCAGCAGTTTTCTCCCCGGTCAGCCCCAGCATTTT. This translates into CASSFLPGQPQHF.